This T cell receptor (beta chain) was documented in a study of a mutant IDH1 vaccine in newly diagnosed glioma. The data were produced by immunoSEQ multiplex PCR, yet TCRdb's version contains in-frame clones alone and is incomplete. The sample records 25,000 to 35,000 clones, approximately 86% being singletons. The CDR3 consists of 14 residues. Germline V lookup: CDR1 SEHNR, CDR2 FQNEAQ (reference sequence). With V trimmed by 1 base and J by 8 bases, 4 bases remained unmatched. Regarding this clone: Its antigen is undetermined.

Stated time point: week 5, during vaccination. One vaccine dose held 300 ug of mutant IDH1 20-mer peptide and came with topical imiquimod. There were new WHO grade 3 or 4 astrocytomas in the donors, and these were IDH1-mutant and ATRX-lost. The origin of this receptor is a woman in her forties with glioma. Some clones in this sample may be carry-over from other donors' samples. V gene TRBV7-9 combines with J gene TRBJ2-1; TRBD1 matches at 8 bases. Sequencing was performed on peripheral blood mononuclear cells (PBMCs), taken from a glioma patient whose treatment included an IDH1 peptide vaccine. The CDR3 bases are TGTGCCAGCAGCTTAGGGACAGGGAACCATGAGCAGTTCTTC. As protein: CASSLGTGNHEQFF.